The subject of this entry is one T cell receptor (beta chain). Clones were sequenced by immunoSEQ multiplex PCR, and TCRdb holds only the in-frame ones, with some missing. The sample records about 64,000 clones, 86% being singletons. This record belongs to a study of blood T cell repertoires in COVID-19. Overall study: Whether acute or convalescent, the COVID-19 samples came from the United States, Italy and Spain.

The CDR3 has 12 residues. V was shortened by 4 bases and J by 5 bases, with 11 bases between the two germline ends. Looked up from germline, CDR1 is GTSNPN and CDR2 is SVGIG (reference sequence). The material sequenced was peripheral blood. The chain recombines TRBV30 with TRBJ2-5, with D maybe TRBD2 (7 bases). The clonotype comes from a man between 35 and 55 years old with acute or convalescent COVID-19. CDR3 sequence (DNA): TGTGCCTGGAAGGGGGGGAGCGAGACCCAGTACTTC. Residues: CAWKGGSETQYF.